This T cell receptor beta chain was found in a study of a mutant IDH1 vaccine in newly diagnosed glioma. Looking at the study overall: In some groups vaccination began 4-6 weeks post-radiotherapy; others received it with temozolomide. Treated individuals were roughly 62% male and 37.5% female, averaging about 42 years of age.

TCRdb's table, derived via immunoSEQ multiplex PCR, lists solely in-frame clones and lacks some. The data contain some 60,000 clones, roughly 80% of them seen just once; the ten biggest clones take up approximately 3.8%. Indicated time point: week 11, during vaccination. It was 300 ug of mutant IDH1 20-mer peptide that made up each vaccine dose, given with topical imiquimod. Remarks on this clone: Its antigen remains unidentified.

V was cut by 4 bases and J by 1 base, with 17 bases left in between. The CDR3 totals 16 residues. Germline-derived CDR1 and CDR2 are SGHRS and YFSETQ. Source: PBMCs, taken from a glioma patient whose treatment included an IDH1 peptide vaccine. This clonotype originated in a man aged 30-40 years with glioma. The J gene is TRBJ1-1, the V gene TRBV5-1; D may be TRBD1 (5 bases). This CDR3 is CASSGARPAPNTEAFF. The CDR3 nucleotides read TGCGCCAGCAGCGGGGCCCGGCCAGCACCGAACACTGAAGCTTTCTTT.